Shown below are 18 T cell receptor beta chains from a single sample sequenced in a study of blood T cell repertoires in COVID-19. Data came from immunoSEQ multiplex PCR; TCRdb stores just in-frame clones and leaves some out. The sample shows 20,000 to 30,000 clones, 85% to 95% of them seen only once. The sample comprised peripheral blood. The receptors stem from a human donor with active COVID-19. The donor label of this sample is uncertain.

This chain links TRBV11-2 with TRBJ2-7, with a tentative D call TRBD1 (6 bases). Germline V gene lookup returns CDR1 SGHAT and CDR2 FQNNGV. This CDR3 has 14 residues. Trimming removed 5 bases at V and 4 bases at J, with 15 bases between. This CDR3 reads CASSILTGNYEQYF. In DNA form, the CDR3 reads TGTGCCAGCAGCATACTTACAGGGAATTACGAGCAGTACTTC.

This clone was seen a single time. The V and J genes are TRBV11-3 and TRBJ2-1; 8 bases are shared with TRBD2. The CDR3 has 12 amino acids. The germline V gene encodes CDR1 SGHNT and CDR2 YENEEA. J lost 10 bases, V lost 2 bases, and 1 base had no gene match. The CDR3 bases are TGTGCCAGCAGCTTACGGGGGGGCGAGCAGTTCTTC. As protein: CASSLRGGEQFF.

The chain combines TRBV5-1 with TRBJ2-5, with TRBD1 matching over 7 bases. Trimming cost V 2 bases and J 5 bases; bases outside gene matches: 6. Germline CDR1 is SGHRS and CDR2 is YFSETQ. This CDR3 is 14 amino acids long. The CDR3 sequence: CASSFGTDFETQYF. Written as DNA, the CDR3 is TGCGCCAGCAGCTTCGGGACAGATTTCGAGACCCAGTACTTC.

The chain has TRBV19 and TRBJ2-2; D is perhaps TRBD1 (6 bases). Germline V CDR1 and CDR2: LNHDA, SQIVND (reference sequence). V was shortened by 4 bases and J by 1 base, with 10 bases between the two germline ends. This CDR3 region has 15 residues. This chain's CDR3 is CASSKEDRNTGELFF. The CDR3 DNA is TGTGCCAGTAGTAAGGAGGACAGGAACACCGGGGAGCTGTTTTTT. Full variable domain (rest looked up from reference TRBV19 and TRBJ2-2): DGGITQSPKYLFRKEGQNVTLSCEQNLNHDAMYWYRQDPGQGLRLIYYSQIVNDFQKGDIAEGYSVSREKKESFPLTVTSAQKNPTAFYLCASSKEDRNTGELFFGEGSRLTVL.

The chain has TRBV3-1 (or the pseudogene TRBV3-2) and TRBJ2-5, with D tentatively TRBD2 (6 bases). This CDR3 is built from 17 residues. The germline gives CDR1 LGHDT, CDR2 YNNKEL (reference sequence). V gave up 4 bases and J gave up 2 bases, with 20 bases separating them. This CDR3 is CASSPLYVPRGQETQYF. The CDR3 nucleotides read TGTGCCAGCAGCCCTCTCTACGTTCCGCGGGGTCAAGAGACCCAGTACTTC.

The chain employs TRBV7-9 and TRBJ2-4, with 10 bases lining up with TRBD1. V shed 5 bases and J 2 bases; nucleotides not matched to a gene: 9. CDR1 and CDR2 (germline): SEHNR, FQNEAQ (reference sequence). The CDR3 length is 17 residues. This chain's CDR3 is CASSHPRQGATKNIQYF. CDR3 nucleotides: TGTGCCAGCAGCCACCCCAGACAGGGGGCGACCAAAAACATTCAGTACTTC.

This chain joins TRBV29-1 and TRBJ1-3; 8 bases align to TRBD1. V lost 6 bases to trimming and J lost 4 bases; unmatched junction nucleotides: 8. Germline V gives CDR1 SQVTM, CDR2 ANQGSEA. The CDR3 has 14 amino acids. CDR3 nucleotide sequence: TGCAGCGTGGAGACAGGGGCTGTGGGAAACACCATATATTTT. Protein: CSVETGAVGNTIYF.

V gene TRBV9 combines with J gene TRBJ2-1; 7 positions agree with TRBD2. Germline V CDR1 and CDR2: SGDLS, YYNGEE. The junction had 9 bases not matched to a gene; V was cut back by 3 bases and J by 6 bases. CDR3 size: 15 residues. The DNA for the CDR3 is TGTGCCAGCAGCGCCCCGGGGACTAAATTCAATGAGCAGTTCTTC. As protein: CASSAPGTKFNEQFF.

The gene calls are TRBV4-3 and TRBJ2-2, with 9 bases matching TRBD1. V shed 4 bases, J shed 0 bases, and the junction held 12 bases outside the gene matches. CDR3 length: 19 amino acids. In germline, CDR1 is LGHNA, CDR2 YSLEER. Here the CDR3 DNA reads TGCGCCAGCAGCCTACTCGTCCCGGGACAGGGTACGAACACCGGGGAGCTGTTTTTT. Its translation: CASSLLVPGQGTNTGELFF.

The genes are TRBV10-2 and TRBJ2-7, with 12 nucleotides matching TRBD2. Losses at the gene ends were 6 bases for V and 2 bases for J; bases not matched to a gene: 5. Germline lookup yields CDR1 WSHSY and CDR2 SAAADI. The CDR3 is made up of 15 amino acids. CDR3 coding DNA: TGCGCCAGCAGGAGACTAGCGGGGGAACCCTACGAGCAGTACTTC. It yields the protein CASRRLAGEPYEQYF.

This clone has more than one count but fewer than ten. The chain uses TRBV10-3 and TRBJ2-7; perhaps TRBD1 as D (6 bases). The V gene lost 6 bases and the J gene lost 2 bases, with 8 bases spanning the gap. From germline, CDR1 is ENHRY and CDR2 SYGVKD. CDR3 length: 12 amino acids. Written as DNA, the CDR3 is TGTGCCATCAGGGACAGCACCTACGAGCAGTACTTC. Amino acids: CAIRDSTYEQYF.

The chain links TRBV28 to TRBJ1-5; TRBD1 matches at 8 bases. This CDR3 has 15 amino acids. Trimming took 3 bases from V and 1 from J; bases not matched to a gene: 2. In germline, CDR1 is MDHEN, CDR2 SYDVKM. The CDR3 spells CASSLRTGSNQPQHF. The CDR3 coding sequence is TGTGCCAGCAGTTTGAGGACAGGGAGCAATCAGCCCCAGCATTTT.

The chain recombines TRBV5-1 with TRBJ2-5; a weak D match, TRBD1 (5 bases). Germline-derived CDR1 and CDR2 are SGHRS and YFSETQ. The germline V and J ends were trimmed by 1 base and 2 bases, with 15 bases remaining between them. The CDR3 length is 16 residues. The CDR3 here is CASSLRGQDPQETQYF. In DNA, the CDR3 is TGCGCCAGCAGCTTGCGTGGACAAGACCCACAAGAGACCCAGTACTTC.

The chain links TRBV27 to TRBJ2-5, with 10 bases that match TRBD1. Germline CDR1 is MNHEY and CDR2 is SMNVEV (reference sequence). This CDR3 spans 14 amino acids. The V and J ends lost 8 bases and 5 bases, in that order; junction bases with no gene match: 8. The CDR3 loop is CASPDRGPHETQYF. The CDR3 DNA reads TGTGCCAGCCCCGACAGGGGGCCTCATGAGACCCAGTACTTC.

The V and J genes are TRBV2 and TRBJ1-2; D not resolved. The CDR3 spans 12 residues. Germline lookup yields CDR1 SNHLY and CDR2 FYNNEI. V was shortened by 1 base and J by 5 bases, with 5 bases between the two germline ends. The CDR3 sequence: CASSEGLYGYTF. The CDR3 region has the DNA TGTGCCAGCAGTGAAGGACTATATGGCTACACCTTC.

The chain employs TRBV6-2 or TRBV6-3 and TRBJ2-6; tentatively, D is TRBD1 (5 bases). Germline CDR1 reads MNHEY; CDR2 reads SVGEGT. CDR3 length: 15 amino acids. Trimming took off 6 bases at V and 0 bases at J, with 9 bases between the two ends. The CDR3 reads CASSQQVSGANVLTF. Here the CDR3 DNA reads TGTGCCAGCAGCCAACAGGTCTCTGGGGCCAACGTCCTGACTTTC.

The chain recombines TRBV2 with TRBJ1-1; D ambiguous. This CDR3 is built from 12 residues. Between the trimmed V and J ends, which lost 6 bases and 1 base, there was a span of 6 bases. Per germline, CDR1 SNHLY and CDR2 FYNNEI. CDR3: CASSRQNTEAFF. As DNA, the CDR3 is TGTGCCAGCAGCCGACAGAACACTGAAGCTTTCTTT.

This clone has only one observation. The chain couples TRBV11-2 to TRBJ2-2; 9 bases line up with TRBD1. This CDR3 contains 14 residues. Germline V gene data show CDR1 as SGHAT and CDR2 as FQNNGV. V lost 5 bases and J lost 7; bases outside the gene matches: 5. The CDR3 coding sequence is TGTGCCAGCAGCCGGGACAGGGTGAACGGGGAGCTGTTTTTT. The encoded protein is CASSRDRVNGELFF. Together with reference TRBV11-2 and TRBJ2-2, the CDR3 gives the full variable domain: EAGVAQSPRYKIIEKRQSVAFWCNPISGHATLYWYQQILGQGPKLLIQFQNNGVVDDSQLPKDRFSAERLKGVDSTLKIQPAKLEDSAVYLCASSRDRVNGELFFGEGSRLTVL.